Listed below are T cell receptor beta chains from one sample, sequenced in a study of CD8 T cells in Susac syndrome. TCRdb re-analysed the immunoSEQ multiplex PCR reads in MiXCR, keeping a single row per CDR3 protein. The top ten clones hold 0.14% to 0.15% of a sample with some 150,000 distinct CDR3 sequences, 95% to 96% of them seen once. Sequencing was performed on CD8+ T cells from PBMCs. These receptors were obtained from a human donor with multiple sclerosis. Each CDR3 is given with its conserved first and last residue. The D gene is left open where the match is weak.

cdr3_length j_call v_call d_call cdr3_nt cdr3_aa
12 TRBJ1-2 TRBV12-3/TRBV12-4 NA TGTGCCAGCAGTTTGGGGGGACGTGGCTACACCTTC CASSLGGRGYTF
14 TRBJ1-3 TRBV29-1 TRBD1 TGCAGCGTTGAAGAACGGGACAGGAGAAACACCATATATTTT CSVEERDRRNTIYF
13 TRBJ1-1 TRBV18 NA TGTGCCAGCTCACCGATAGCCTACACTGAAGCTTTCTTT CASSPIAYTEAFF
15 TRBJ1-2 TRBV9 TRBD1 TGTGCCAGCAGCGACACGACAGGGTCTAACTATGGCTACACCTTC CASSDTTGSNYGYTF
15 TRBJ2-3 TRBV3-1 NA TGTGCCAGCAGCCACGGCTCAACCGTTCGGGATACGCAGTATTTT CASSHGSTVRDTQYF
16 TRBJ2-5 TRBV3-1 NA TGTGCCAGCAGCCAAGATCGGGGGGCCTCCTGGGAGACCCAGTACTTC CASSQDRGASWETQYF
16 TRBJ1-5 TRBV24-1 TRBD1 TGTGCCACCAGAACCAACAATGACAGGGGGCAGGGCCCCCAGCATTTT CATRTNNDRGQGPQHF
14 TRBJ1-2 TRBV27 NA TGTGCCAGCAGTCCCAGGGACGGGAACTATGGCTACACCTTC CASSPRDGNYGYTF
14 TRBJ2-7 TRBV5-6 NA TGTGCCAGCAGCCCGGGTTTTGGGTCCTACGAGCAGTACTTC CASSPGFGSYEQYF
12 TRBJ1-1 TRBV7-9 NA TGTGCCAGCTCCTCAATAGGGGGTGAAGCTTTCTTT CASSSIGGEAFF
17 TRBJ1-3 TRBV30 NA TGTGCCTGGAAATGGCCGGGACCGCATAACTCTGGAAACACCATATATTTT CAWKWPGPHNSGNTIYF
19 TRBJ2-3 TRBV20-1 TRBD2 TGCAGTGCTAGAGAGGCGGACGTCATAGCGGGGCTAAGCACAGATACGCAGTATTTT CSAREADVIAGLSTDTQYF
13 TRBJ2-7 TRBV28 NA TGTGCCAGCACTGCGAACCACGGTTACGAGCAGTACTTC CASTANHGYEQYF
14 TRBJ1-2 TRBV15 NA TGTGCCACCAGCAGAGATCGGCGAAACTATGGCTACACCTTC CATSRDRRNYGYTF
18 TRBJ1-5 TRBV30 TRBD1 TGTGCCTGGAGTCGACCTCCGGGACAGGGAAACAGCAATCAGCCCCAGCATTTT CAWSRPPGQGNSNQPQHF
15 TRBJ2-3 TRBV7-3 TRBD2 TGTGCCAGCAGCCCCAGCGGGGGGGCCCCAGATACGCAGTATTTT CASSPSGGAPDTQYF
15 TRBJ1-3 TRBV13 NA TGTGCCAGCAGCTTAGGGCAGGCGTTGGGAAACACCATATATTTT CASSLGQALGNTIYF
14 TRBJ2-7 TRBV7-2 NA TGTGCCAGCAGCTCCTTCGGACCGAAGTACGAGCAGTACTTC CASSSFGPKYEQYF
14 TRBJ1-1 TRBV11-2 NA TGTGCCAGCAGCCTACTAGCGGGGGACACTGAAGCTTTCTTT CASSLLAGDTEAFF
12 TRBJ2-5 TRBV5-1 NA TGCGCCAGCTGGGACATGCAAGAGACCCAGTACTTC CASWDMQETQYF
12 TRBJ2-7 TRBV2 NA TGTGCCAGCGGAACCTTTCCCTACGAGCAGTACTTC CASGTFPYEQYF
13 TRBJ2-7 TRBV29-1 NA TGCAGCGTTGAAGGCAGTAGCTCCTACGAGCAGTACTTC CSVEGSSSYEQYF
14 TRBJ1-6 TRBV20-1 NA TGCAGTGCTTCTGTAAGCTCCTATAATTCACCCCTCCACTTT CSASVSSYNSPLHF
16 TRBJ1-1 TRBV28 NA TGTGCCAGCAGTTTCGAGACGTCTGCCTTGAACACTGAAGCTTTCTTT CASSFETSALNTEAFF
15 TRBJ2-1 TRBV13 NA TGTGCCAGCAGCTTAGAGGTGGGGCCTAGGAATGAGCAGTTCTTC CASSLEVGPRNEQFF